The 27 T cell receptor beta chains below all came from one sample that was sequenced in a study of T cells in Graves' hyperthyroidism and ophthalmopathy. Amplification of TCR beta CDR3 regions used RNA as the template. The TCR CDR3 was amplified in a first-round RT-PCR using the HTBI primer set. TCRdb fed the multiplex PCR reads into MiXCR, producing one record per CDR3 protein. The sample holds nearly 600,000 distinct CDR3 sequences, approximately 15% seen once. The specimen was blood. These receptor sequences come from a woman between 25 and 40 years old with Graves' hyperthyroidism that later progressed to Graves' ophthalmopathy.

In this sample, this clonotype turned up many times. The chain couples TRBV20-1 to TRBJ2-7; 12 bases are shared with TRBD2. Per germline, CDR1 DFQATT and CDR2 SNEGSKA (reference sequence). Losses at the gene ends were 3 bases for V and 2 bases for J; bases not matched to a gene: 5. The CDR3 runs 15 residues. This CDR3 is CSARDTSGGTYEQYF. The CDR3 region has the DNA TGCAGTGCTAGGGATACTAGCGGGGGGACCTACGAGCAGTACTTC.

This clonotype was seen at least ten times. The CDR3 DNA is TGTGCCAGCAATAAAATCCCTGGGAACACTGAAGCTTTCTTT. Its protein product is CASNKIPGNTEAFF. The rearrangement uses TRBV28 and TRBJ1-1; D gene unclear. CDR3 size: 14 residues. With 7 bases removed from V and 1 base from J, the gap between germline ends came to 13 bases. In germline, CDR1 is MDHEN, CDR2 SYDVKM.

There are a few counts of this clonotype. V and J are TRBV30 and TRBJ2-6, with D uncertain. Trimming cost V 2 bases and J 4 bases, with 9 bases left between them. The CDR3 runs to 14 residues. Germline lookup yields CDR1 GTSNPN and CDR2 SVGIG (reference sequence). The CDR3 nucleotides are TGTGCCTGGAGTACTCATTTGGGGGCCAACGTCCTGACTTTC. This gives the protein CAWSTHLGANVLTF.

The table lists this clonotype with many counts. The CDR3 protein is CASSEALGTGIGYTF. For the CDR3, the DNA is TGTGCCAGCAGTGAAGCGTTAGGGACAGGGATCGGCTACACCTTC. The chain carries TRBV2 and TRBJ1-2, with 9 bases lining up with TRBD1. The CDR3 runs to 15 residues. Germline CDR1 reads SNHLY; CDR2 reads FYNNEI. The J segment lost 8 bases and the V segment lost 0 bases, leaving 7 bases of the junction unmatched.

In this sample, this clonotype turned up many times. The chain carries TRBV6-1 and TRBJ1-4, with a weak D call TRBD1 (6 bases). From germline, CDR1 is MNHNS and CDR2 SASEGT. V lost 2 bases and J 0 bases, leaving 13 bases between the germline ends. The CDR3 has 17 residues. In DNA, the CDR3 is TGTGCCAGCAGTGAAACAGGGTCGTCCGCAACTAATGAAAAACTGTTTTTT. This encodes CASSETGSSATNEKLFF.

This clonotype was counted at least ten times. The chain recombines TRBV27 with TRBJ1-1; D is perhaps TRBD1 (5 bases). Germline V CDR1 and CDR2: MNHEY, SMNVEV (reference sequence). CDR3 length equals 16 residues. Trimming left V 7 bases short and J 3 bases short, with 21 bases between. For the CDR3, the DNA is TGTGCCAGCATCCTAACCGGGGACCCTGGGGACACTGAAGCTTTCTTT. Encoded protein: CASILTGDPGDTEAFF.

This clonotype has a handful of counts. The V call is TRBV6-6, the J call TRBJ2-7; 9 bases fit TRBD1. The germline CDR1 and CDR2 sequences are MNHNY and SVGAGI (reference sequence). After removal of 2 bases from V and 2 bases from J, the junction contained 1 base not matched to a gene. This CDR3 comprises 14 residues. The DNA of the CDR3 is TGTGCCAGCAGTTACGGGGACAGGGCCTACGAGCAGTACTTC. As protein: CASSYGDRAYEQYF.

About this clonotype itself: This may stem from a read error, because a much larger clone lies one nucleotide away. The rearrangement links TRBV5-1 to TRBJ2-1; D gene unclear. From germline, CDR1 is SGHRS and CDR2 YFSETQ. The CDR3 consists of 11 residues. CDR3 in amino acids: CVRVRDNEQFF. CDR3 nucleotides: TGCGTCAGAGTTAGGGACAATGAGCAGTTCTTC.

This clonotype was detected ten times or more. The chain uses TRBV7-2 and TRBJ2-7; TRBD1 matches 7 bases. The CDR3 is 15 residues long. With V trimmed by 1 base and J by 0 bases, 3 bases remained unmatched. The V gene's germline CDR1 is SGHTA and CDR2 FQGNSA. Here the CDR3 reads CASSLDWDSSYEQYF. The DNA for the CDR3 is TGTGCCAGCAGCTTAGATTGGGACAGCTCCTACGAGCAGTACTTC.

This clonotype turned up a few times. The J gene is TRBJ2-2, the V gene TRBV5-1, with D unresolved. The germline V gene has CDR1 SGHRS and CDR2 YFSETQ. This CDR3 has 15 amino acids. Trimming stripped 3 bases from V and 6 bases from J, with 15 bases between. CDR3 in amino acids: CASSSKKGLAGELFF. In DNA form, the CDR3 reads TGCGCCAGCAGCTCTAAGAAGGGCCTTGCCGGGGAGCTGTTTTTT. The full variable domain, completed using reference TRBV5-1 and TRBJ2-2, is KAGVTQTPRYLIKTRGQQVTLSCSPISGHRSVSWYQQTPGQGLQFLFEYFSETQRNKGNFPGRFSGRQFSNSRSEMNVSTLELGDSALYLCASSSKKGLAGELFFGEGSRLTVL.

This clonotype was seen ten or more times. V gene TRBV11-3 combines with J gene TRBJ2-5; 9 positions match TRBD2. CDR1 and CDR2 (germline): SGHNT, YENEEA. With 5 bases clipped from V and 3 bases from J, the junction kept 7 bases outside the gene matches. The CDR3 spans 15 residues. DNA for the CDR3: TGTGCCAGCAGCCCGACGGCGGGAGGGAAAGAGACCCAGTACTTC. Protein sequence: CASSPTAGGKETQYF.

The rearrangement joins TRBV11-2 to TRBJ2-1, with TRBD2 matching over 10 bases. Germline V lookup: CDR1 SGHAT, CDR2 FQNNGV. Trimming removed 4 bases from V and 8 bases from J; junction bases left unmatched: 14. CDR3 length: 17 amino acids. The DNA of the CDR3 is TGTGCCAGCAGCTGGTCAGGAGCGGGAGGGCCGTGGGATGAGCAGTTCTTC. Amino acid sequence: CASSWSGAGGPWDEQFF. Full variable domain (missing parts from reference TRBV11-2 and TRBJ2-1): EAGVAQSPRYKIIEKRQSVAFWCNPISGHATLYWYQQILGQGPKLLIQFQNNGVVDDSQLPKDRFSAERLKGVDSTLKIQPAKLEDSAVYLCASSWSGAGGPWDEQFFGPGTRLTVL.

The V call is TRBV24-1, the J call TRBJ2-3; TRBD2 is a possible D gene (6 bases). Germline CDR1 reads KGHDR; CDR2 reads SFDVKD. The CDR3 contains 19 residues. Deletions cut 2 bases from V and 3 bases from J, with 23 bases between. CDR3 DNA: TGTGCCACCAGTGATTCCCTACCGGGAGAAGAGAGTGGAACAGATACGCAGTATTTT. Its translation: CATSDSLPGEESGTDTQYF.

In its sample, this clonotype was seen a few times. This chain connects TRBV5-8 to TRBJ2-1; D might be TRBD2 (5 bases). V lost 3 bases and J lost 5, with 15 bases in between. Germline lookup yields CDR1 SGHTS and CDR2 YDEGEE. This CDR3 region has 15 residues. DNA for the CDR3: TGTGCCAGCAGCTCAACGGACTTTACCCACAATGAGCAGTTCTTC. The encoded protein is CASSSTDFTHNEQFF.

This clonotype was picked up many times. In DNA, the CDR3 is TGCGCCAGCAGCTTGTGGGGCGCAGATCAGCCCCAGCATTTT. Amino acid sequence: CASSLWGADQPQHF. V usage is TRBV5-1 and J usage is TRBJ1-5; a weak D match, TRBD1 (5 bases). The germline V gene has CDR1 SGHRS and CDR2 YFSETQ. The V gene lost 1 base and the J gene lost 5 bases, with 10 bases spanning the gap. CDR3 size: 14 residues.

This clonotype was detected many times. CDR3 in amino acids: CASSQQGLAFIDTQYF. The DNA for the CDR3 is TGTGCCAGCAGCCAGCAGGGACTAGCCTTCATAGATACGCAGTATTTT. The rearrangement uses TRBV11-2 and TRBJ2-3; 9 bases fit TRBD2. The ends lost 5 bases at V and 5 bases at J; junction bases unmatched: 11. CDR1 and CDR2 (germline): SGHAT, FQNNGV. This CDR3 contains 16 residues.

This clonotype was seen only a few times. The V and J genes are TRBV5-5 and TRBJ1-4; 8 positions match TRBD1. The CDR3 totals 15 residues. CDR1 SGHKS and CDR2 YYEKEE come from the germline V gene (reference sequence). With 4 bases clipped from V and 10 bases from J, the junction kept 12 bases outside the gene matches. The CDR3 DNA is TGTGCCAGCAGCGTAACGGGACAGGATTTCGGAAAACTGTTTTTT. Amino acid sequence: CASSVTGQDFGKLFF.

In this sample, this clonotype turned up many times. The chain joins TRBV19 to TRBJ1-5; perhaps TRBD1 as D (5 bases). The V end was cut by 3 bases, the J end by 5 bases, with 17 bases between. CDR1 and CDR2 from the germline V gene are LNHDA and SQIVND (reference sequence). This CDR3 has 16 residues. CDR3: CASSIGAGTKHQPQHF. CDR3 sequence (DNA): TGTGCCAGTAGTATTGGGGCAGGGACCAAACATCAGCCCCAGCATTTT.

The rearrangement joins TRBV6-1 to TRBJ2-1; D tentatively reads TRBD1 or TRBD2 (6 bases each). Germline-derived CDR1 and CDR2 are MNHNS and SASEGT. V lost 3 bases to trimming and J lost 4 bases, with 13 bases between them. The CDR3 spans 15 residues. The CDR3 sequence is CASSEGGYPYNEQFF. As DNA, the CDR3 is TGTGCCAGCAGTGAGGGGGGCTATCCTTACAATGAGCAGTTCTTC.

The chain recombines TRBV30 with TRBJ2-3; 11 nucleotides match TRBD2. This CDR3 spans 14 amino acids. CDR1 GTSNPN and CDR2 SVGIG come from the germline V gene (reference sequence). The V gene end was trimmed by 4 bases and the J gene end by 7 bases; junction bases not matched to a gene: 7. The CDR3 nucleotides are TGTGCCTGGACCTTAGCGGGAGGGTGGAATACGCAGTATTTT. This sequence encodes CAWTLAGGWNTQYF. The whole variable domain, filled in from reference TRBV30 and TRBJ2-3, reads SQTIHQWPATLVQPVGSPLSLECTVEGTSNPNLYWYRQAAGRGLQLLFYSVGIGQISSEVPQNLSASRPQDRQFILSSKKLLLSDSGFYLCAWTLAGGWNTQYFGPGTRLTVL.

At least ten counts were recorded for this clonotype. V and J are TRBV19 and TRBJ2-3; TRBD2 aligns across 8 bases. The V and J ends lost 0 bases and 2 bases, in that order; junction bases with no gene match: 10. Germline V gene sequence: CDR1 LNHDA, CDR2 SQIVND (reference sequence). The length of the CDR3 is 18 residues. CDR3 nucleotides: TGTGCCAGTAGTATAGATGGTCCAGCGGGAGTGAACACAGATACGCAGTATTTT. Amino acid sequence: CASSIDGPAGVNTDTQYF.

This clonotype was counted at least ten times. V and J are TRBV7-2 and TRBJ1-1; the D is unclear. V gave up 5 bases and J gave up 4 bases, with 17 bases separating them. The CDR3 contains 15 residues. CDR1 and CDR2 (germline): SGHTA, FQGNSA. The CDR3 nucleotides are TGTGCCAGCAGCCTTACTTCTAAAGGCGGCACTGAAGCTTTCTTT. Its protein product is CASSLTSKGGTEAFF.

This clonotype was seen only a few times. The J gene is TRBJ2-2, the V gene TRBV7-9; weak D call: TRBD1 (5 bases). This CDR3 contains 18 residues. Trimming shortened V by 2 bases and J by 5 bases, and 21 bases separated the two germline ends. Germline-derived CDR1 and CDR2 are SEHNR and FQNEAQ (reference sequence). The CDR3 protein is CASSLQGAERSRTGELFF. The CDR3 DNA reads as TGTGCCAGCAGCTTACAAGGGGCGGAACGGTCGAGGACCGGGGAGCTGTTTTTT. The full variable domain, in which reference TRBV7-9 and TRBJ2-2 provide the parts outside the CDR3, is DTGVSQNPRHKITKRGQNVTFRCDPISEHNRLYWYRQTLGQGPEFLTYFQNEAQLEKSRLLSDRFSAERPKGSFSTLEIQRTEQGDSAMYLCASSLQGAERSRTGELFFGEGSRLTVL.

About this clonotype: One junction end disagrees with the germline gene, perhaps due to a read error. The chain carries TRBV7-8 and TRBJ2-2; TRBD1 might be the D (6 bases). This CDR3 is 15 amino acids long. Germline V gives CDR1 SGHVS, CDR2 FQNEAQ. CDR3 residues: CVSSLEGERTGELFF. The CDR3 nucleotides are TGTGTCAGCAGCTTAGAGGGGGAAAGAACCGGGGAGCTGTTTTTT.

As regards this clonotype: A much more abundant neighbour one base away suggests this may be a read error. The chain uses TRBV28 and TRBJ1-2; D call uncertain. The CDR3 runs to 17 residues. Germline V lookup: CDR1 MDHEN, CDR2 SYDVKM. The V end lost 4 bases, the J end lost 7 bases, and 25 bases lay between the germline ends. The CDR3 DNA follows: TGTGCCAGCAGTTACCCCCGTACCGTGCCACGGACGGGTGGCTACACCTTC. The encoded protein is CASSYPRTVPRTGGYTF.

This clonotype turned up a few times. The rearrangement joins TRBV5-4 to TRBJ1-1; 7 nucleotides align to TRBD1. CDR3 length equals 16 residues. With V trimmed by 3 bases and J by 3 bases, 11 bases remained unmatched. Germline V lookup: CDR1 SGHNT, CDR2 YYREEE (reference sequence). The CDR3 loop is CASSWMTGSGDTEAFF. CDR3 DNA: TGTGCCAGCAGCTGGATGACAGGGAGTGGGGACACTGAAGCTTTCTTT.

This clonotype was detected many times. The V gene is TRBV28, the J gene TRBJ1-2; maybe TRBD1 (5 bases). The CDR3 totals 15 residues. The V gene lost 6 bases and the J gene lost 4 bases, with 18 bases spanning the gap. Per the germline V gene, CDR1 is MDHEN and CDR2 is SYDVKM. Here the CDR3 reads CASRRQTNPIYGYTF. The CDR3 DNA reads as TGTGCCAGCAGACGACAGACAAATCCGATCTATGGCTACACCTTC.